Each of the 4 T cell receptor beta chains below was sequenced from the same sample in a study of OX40 agonist ivuxolimab in advanced cancers. Clones were read by immunoSEQ multiplex PCR, and TCRdb kept only the in-frame ones, dropping some. The sample lists about 37,000 clones, approximately 87% occurring once. Sequences were derived from CD4+ or CD8+ T cells sorted from blood, sampled in a trial of the OX40 agonist ivuxolimab. These receptors all come from an adult with an advanced solid tumor such as melanoma, head and neck, liver or kidney cancer.

The chain carries TRBV7-2 and TRBJ2-7; 12 bases match TRBD2. Per germline, CDR1 SGHTA and CDR2 FQGNSA. The CDR3 sequence is 15 residues long. J was trimmed by 5 bases and V by 1 base; bases with no gene match: 3. CDR3 in amino acids: CASSLVLAGGHEQYF. CDR3 nucleotides: TGTGCCAGCAGCTTAGTACTAGCGGGAGGTCACGAGCAGTACTTC.

The gene calls are TRBV7-2 and TRBJ1-5; D call uncertain. V shed 4 bases and J shed 7 bases, with 11 bases lying between them. Germline loops: CDR1 SGHTA, CDR2 FQGNSA. This CDR3 is 13 amino acids long. In DNA form, the CDR3 reads TGTGCCAGCAGCTCTATAATAGGACAGCCCCAGCATTTT. Translating gives CASSSIIGQPQHF.

The V gene is TRBV11-2, the J gene TRBJ2-5; the D is unclear. The V gene lost 1 base and the J gene lost 5 bases, with 11 bases spanning the gap. This CDR3 contains 14 residues. Germline CDR1 and CDR2: SGHAT and FQNNGV. The CDR3 DNA sequence: TGTGCCAGCAGCTTAGCCCCCATAGGGGAGACCCAGTACTTC. Its translation: CASSLAPIGETQYF.

Comment on this clone: The sample has other DNA sequences that encode this CDR3 too. The chain recombines TRBV19 with TRBJ1-1; D uncertain. The CDR3 is made up of 13 amino acids. Germline loops: CDR1 LNHDA, CDR2 SQIVND (reference sequence). Trimming left V 1 base short and J 4 bases short, with 7 bases between. The CDR3 protein is CASSIGVGTEAFF. The CDR3 nucleotides are TGTGCCAGTAGTATAGGGGTAGGCACTGAAGCTTTCTTT.